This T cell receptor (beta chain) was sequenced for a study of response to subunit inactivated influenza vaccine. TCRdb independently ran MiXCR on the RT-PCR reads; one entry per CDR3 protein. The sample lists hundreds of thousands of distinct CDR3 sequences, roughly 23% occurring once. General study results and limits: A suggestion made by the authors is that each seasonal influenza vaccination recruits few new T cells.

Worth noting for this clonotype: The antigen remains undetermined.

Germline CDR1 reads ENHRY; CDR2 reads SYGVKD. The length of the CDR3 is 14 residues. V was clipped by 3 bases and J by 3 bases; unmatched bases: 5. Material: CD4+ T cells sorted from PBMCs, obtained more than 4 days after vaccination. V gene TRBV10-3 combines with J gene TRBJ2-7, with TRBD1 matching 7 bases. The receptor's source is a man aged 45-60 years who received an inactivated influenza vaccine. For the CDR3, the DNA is TGTGCCATCAGTGAAGGGACAGTCTACTACGAGCAGTACTTC. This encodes CAISEGTVYYEQYF.